This T cell receptor beta chain emerged from a study of T-cell memory formation after mild COVID-19. Whole-study results and caveats: CM and EM subsets held most contracting CD4+ clones; EMRA held CD8+ ones. The SARS-CoV-2 specificity of second-wave clones reaching peak at day 37 remained unverified. Memory from before infection featured some responding clones, which suggests cross-reactive memory joined.

This clonotype showed up just a few times. Its matching antigen is unknown. CDR3 size: 14 residues. Trimming removed 6 bases from V and 1 base from J; junction bases left unmatched: 3. A 5'RACE reaction primed in the constant segment made cDNA libraries of TCR alpha and TCR beta, and these carried sample barcodes and UMIs. Each CDR3 protein gets one entry after TCRdb re-called the 5' RACE reads with MiXCR. The sample lists roughly 510,000 distinct CDR3 sequences, 17% occurring once. This clonotype was sampled from an adult woman who had mild COVID-19 (a few samples of this study predate the infection). Cell type and time point are not known. This chain joins TRBV12-3 or TRBV12-4 and TRBJ1-1; 9 nucleotides agree with TRBD1. Sample: PBMCs or a T cell subset sorted from them (not recorded which). CDR3 nucleotide sequence: TGTGCCAGCAGAGTGGGACAGGGGAACACTGAAGCTTTCTTT. Translation: CASRVGQGNTEAFF.